Given below is one TCR beta chain in context. This clone was found once. Its antigen remains undetermined. There are no base qualities to consult, and no much larger clone falls within one base. This sample is part of a study of siplizumab effects on memory and regulatory T cells (dated by TCRdb to between 2017 and 2020). For the wider study: The study looked at the effect of siplizumab, an anti-CD2 antibody, on alloreactive T-cell subsets in allogeneic mixed lymphocyte reactions made from human PBMCs. The paper's findings and limits, for the study overall: Sequences below about 10^-5 frequency were poorly captured, so only a minor fraction of alloreactive clones could be mapped to unstimulated subsets. Unstimulated naive T cells appeared more diverse than memory T cells, and naive cells seemed to contribute substantially to the alloresponse. About 75-96% of proliferating CD4+ or CD8+ clones could not be given a naive or memory phenotype. Among mappable alloreactive CD4+ clones, the Treg-derived fraction averaged approximately 69% with siplizumab versus roughly 29% in control reactions. The cumulative frequency of alloreactive sequences traceable to unstimulated CD4+ memory T cells was significantly reduced by siplizumab. The suppressive function of proliferating Tregs from siplizumab cultures was not functionally confirmed.

Sorted unstimulated T cells, along with proliferating T cells recovered from mixed lymphocyte reactions, underwent TCRbeta CDR3 sequencing. Fresh whole blood from some ten HLA-typed healthy donors was used as the source from which PBMCs were isolated. The library was prepared using the immunoSEQ multiplex PCR assay. The deep sequencing platform assayed 80,000 to 100,000 TCR templates per sample. Genomic DNA extracted from sorted T cells was used for TCRbeta CDR3 sequencing. Per the source publication's procedure: The R programming language was used for clonal analysis of the TCRbeta CDR3 data. Alloreactive CD4+ and CD8+ clones were defined by comparing unstimulated samples with post-reaction CFSE-low samples. Regulatory or non-regulatory origin was assigned to alloreactive CD4+ clones by matching of sequences to sorted unstimulated Treg and non-Treg repertoires. As stored in TCRdb, this immuneACCESS dataset retains in-frame rearrangements with V and J assigned. A fraction of the clones does not appear; measured against another copy, unresolved V genes explain less than half of the discrepancy, and the remainder lacks a known reason. That table gives V, J and clone size, and the DNA gave D and trimming. This sample has roughly 70,000 clones in its table, and around 93% of those were observed once. The top ten hold over 4% of the sample.

Reading from cysteine to phenylalanine, the CDR3 counts 13 amino acids. Only the CDR3 portion is preserved as DNA: 39 bases, with reading frame beginning at the first base. The junction shows trimming of 2 bases on V and 3 bases on J, plus 8 bases between the germline ends. Looking up the germline V gene (reference sequence) yields CDR1 SGHNT and CDR2 YYREEE. The material sequenced was CD8+ T cells sorted from blood. The chain uses TRBV5-4 and TRBJ1-1, with the D segment identity uncertain. The origin of this receptor is a human donor in good health. The nucleotide sequence reads as follows: TGTGCCAGCAGCTTTATTGGGTACACTGAAGCTTTCTTT. This gives the protein CASSFIGYTEAFF.